What follows is one T cell receptor (beta chain) and its context. The antigen is not known. Isolated RNA was reverse transcribed into cDNA used as the sequencing template. Repertoires were generated with immunoSEQ multiplex PCR, while TCRdb's copy carries only in-frame clones and drops some. This table has about 87,000 clones, 60% to 80% appearing once. These data are taken from a study of CD8+ T cells in alopecia areata. Study-level information: Tofacitinib lasted 6 to 18 months, then 6 months off drug.

Study-wide results and limits: Mouse data revealed clearer TCR sharing than patient data did, a gap possibly tied to HLA.

V lost 3 bases and J 0 bases, leaving 14 bases between the germline ends. The germline CDR1 and CDR2 sequences are GTSNPN and SVGIG (reference sequence). This CDR3 is built from 15 residues. This sample's treatment: oral pan-JAK inhibitor, 5-10 mg twice daily. Cell sorting on a FACSAria was used to separate CD4+ and CD8+ T cells from the PBMCs. The TCR was taken from a human donor with alopecia areata. The chain uses TRBV30 and TRBJ1-2, with no clear D. The sample here was CD8+ T cells sorted from blood, taken at week 44, from a patient treated with tofacitinib. The CDR3 protein is CAWSPIRSANYGYTF. The CDR3, as DNA: TGTGCCTGGAGCCCAATTAGGTCAGCTAACTATGGCTACACCTTC.